A single sample is the source of the 25 T cell receptor beta chains below, sequenced in a study of T-cell memory formation after mild COVID-19. TCRdb reprocessed the 5' RACE reads via MiXCR and lists one record per CDR3 protein. Counted here are about 200,000 distinct CDR3 sequences, approximately 10% occurring once; the ten biggest clones make up roughly 3.5%. The sequenced material came from PBMCs or a T cell subset sorted from them (not recorded which). The source of these receptors is a man between 18 and 35 years old who had mild COVID-19 (a few samples of this study predate the infection). Cell type and time point are not known.

The chain combines TRBV20-1 with TRBJ2-4; D unresolved. Germline CDR1 is DFQATT and CDR2 is SNEGSKA (reference sequence). V was shortened by 4 bases and J by 0 bases, with 10 bases between the two germline ends. The CDR3 consists of 14 residues. CDR3 in amino acids: CSANPGLAKNIQYF. CDR3 in DNA: TGCAGTGCTAATCCAGGCTTAGCCAAAAACATTCAGTACTTC.

Only a few counts were recorded for this clonotype. The CDR3 region is CASSYSSGGSYNEQFF. The CDR3 DNA is TGTGCCAGCAGTTACTCGAGCGGGGGGTCCTACAATGAGCAGTTCTTC. The chain employs TRBV6-5 and TRBJ2-1, with TRBD2 matching over 9 bases. The trim removed 0 bases at V and 1 base at J, leaving 1 base unmatched. The CDR3 sequence is 16 residues long. Per germline, CDR1 MNHEY and CDR2 SVGAGI.

In its sample, this clonotype was seen a few times. The rearrangement links TRBV6-5 to TRBJ2-3; 9 nucleotides match TRBD1. Trimming took 3 bases from V and 4 from J; bases not matched to a gene: 5. Germline CDR1 is MNHEY and CDR2 is SVGAGI. The length of the CDR3 is 15 residues. In nucleotides, the CDR3 is TGTGCCAGCAGTTATTCCGGGACAGGGCCAGATACGCAGTATTTT. Translated: CASSYSGTGPDTQYF.

The gene calls are TRBV12-3 or TRBV12-4 and TRBJ1-2; a possible D gene is TRBD1 (5 bases). The CDR3 is 15 amino acids. V lost 0 bases and J lost 2, with 10 bases in between. CDR3 nucleotide sequence: TGTGCCAGCAGTTTAGCGGGACGGTGGAACTATGGCTACACCTTC. Translated: CASSLAGRWNYGYTF.

The V call is TRBV2, the J call TRBJ2-3, with 10 bases lining up with TRBD2. The CDR3 is 15 residues long. The germline gives CDR1 SNHLY, CDR2 FYNNEI. V lost 6 bases, J lost 2 bases, and 5 bases stayed unmatched. The CDR3 DNA is TGTGCCAGCAGGGTACTAGCGGGAACCACAGATACGCAGTATTTT. Its translation is CASRVLAGTTDTQYF.

This clonotype occurred many times. The rearrangement joins TRBV5-1 to TRBJ1-5; the D gene is possibly TRBD1 (6 bases). The germline V and J ends were trimmed by 0 bases and 4 bases, with 11 bases remaining between them. This CDR3 has 15 amino acids. Germline assignment: CDR1 SGHRS and CDR2 YFSETQ. This CDR3 is CASSLEGDRNQPQHF. CDR3 coding DNA: TGCGCCAGCAGCTTGGAGGGGGATAGGAATCAGCCCCAGCATTTT.

This clonotype was recorded many times. The V gene is TRBV12-3 or TRBV12-4, the J gene TRBJ2-3, with D unresolved. V was pared by 3 bases and J by 1 base, with 8 bases between. The CDR3 is made up of 14 amino acids. The CDR3 sequence: CASSFMGGTDTQYF. The CDR3 DNA reads as TGTGCCAGCAGTTTTATGGGCGGCACAGATACGCAGTATTTT.

This clonotype has ten or more counts. The V gene is TRBV5-5, the J gene TRBJ2-4; D may be TRBD1 (5 bases). The germline V and J ends were trimmed by 4 bases and 0 bases, with 14 bases remaining between them. In germline, CDR1 is SGHKS, CDR2 YYEKEE (reference sequence). The CDR3 totals 16 residues. The CDR3 DNA is TGTGCCAGCAGCCCCAGGGTCTTACTAGCCAAAAACATTCAGTACTTC. Protein: CASSPRVLLAKNIQYF.

The chain couples TRBV10-3 to TRBJ2-3; TRBD1 might be the D (6 bases). There are 11 residues in the CDR3. Germline loops: CDR1 ENHRY, CDR2 SYGVKD. Trimming left V 11 bases short and J 7 bases short, with 13 bases between. The CDR3 region is CASRTENTQYF. In DNA form, the CDR3 reads TGTGCCTCCCGGACAGAGAATACGCAGTATTTT.

This clonotype was picked up many times. The chain links TRBV5-1 to TRBJ2-7; 10 bases are a match to TRBD1. This CDR3 spans 14 amino acids. From germline, CDR1 is SGHRS and CDR2 YFSETQ. V lost 4 bases and J lost 4; bases outside the gene matches: 5. This CDR3 reads CASSRDRGRYEQYV. In nucleotides, the CDR3 is TGCGCCAGCAGCCGGGACAGGGGCCGTTACGAGCAGTACGTC.

The chain joins TRBV4-3 to TRBJ1-3; possible D gene TRBD1, 6 bases. Germline values: CDR1 LGHNA, CDR2 YSLEER. V dropped 4 bases and J dropped 4 bases, with 14 bases sitting between them. The CDR3 length is 15 residues. CDR3 sequence: CASSRLQGAGNTIYF. The DNA of the CDR3 is TGCGCCAGCAGCCGTCTACAGGGAGCCGGAAACACCATATATTTT.

This clonotype was recorded a few times. This chain connects TRBV7-2 to TRBJ2-2; D not certain. Germline CDR1 is SGHTA and CDR2 is FQGNSA. V shed 2 bases and J shed 0 bases, with 10 bases lying between them. The CDR3 has 16 residues. CDR3 residues: CASSLSGPTNTGELFF. CDR3 nucleotide sequence: TGTGCCAGCAGCTTATCCGGACCTACGAACACCGGGGAGCTGTTTTTT.

In its sample, this clonotype was seen a few times. This rearrangement joins TRBV7-2 to TRBJ2-7; D not resolved. CDR1 is SGHTA, CDR2 FQGNSA, per germline. Trimming left V 1 base short and J 4 bases short, with 5 bases between. The CDR3 spans 12 residues. The CDR3 sequence is CASSLVNYEQYF. In nucleotides, the CDR3 is TGTGCCAGCAGCTTAGTCAATTACGAGCAGTACTTC. Together with reference TRBV7-2 and TRBJ2-7, the CDR3 gives the full variable domain: GAGVSQSPSNKVTEKGKDVELRCDPISGHTALYWYRQSLGQGLEFLIYFQGNSAPDKSGLPSDRFSAERTGGSVSTLTIQRTQQEDSAVYLCASSLVNYEQYFGPGTRLTVT.

This clonotype was counted ten times or more. The V gene is TRBV5-1, the J gene TRBJ2-7, with 10 nucleotides matching TRBD1. CDR1 and CDR2 from the germline V gene are SGHRS and YFSETQ. The CDR3 totals 15 residues. V dropped 4 bases and J dropped 6; count of bases not matched to a gene: 10. CDR3 sequence reads: CASSEGTGDLSEQYF. In DNA form, the CDR3 reads TGCGCCAGCAGCGAAGGGACAGGGGATCTCTCCGAGCAGTACTTC.

This clonotype was counted between two and nine times. The chain uses TRBV29-1 and TRBJ1-3; D gene uncertain. The CDR3 totals 13 residues. V was pared by 7 bases and J by 4 bases, with 14 bases between. Germline V gene data show CDR1 as SQVTM and CDR2 as ANQGSEA. The CDR3 DNA is TGCAGCGCCCTACGATTTGAGGGAAACACCATATATTTT. Its protein is CSALRFEGNTIYF.

The genes are TRBV6-5 and TRBJ1-2, with TRBD1 matching over 7 bases. The CDR3 runs to 15 residues. The V gene end was trimmed by 0 bases and the J gene end by 4 bases; junction bases not matched to a gene: 5. Germline V gene lookup returns CDR1 MNHEY and CDR2 SVGAGI. This CDR3 is CASSYSPQGTYGYTF. In DNA, the CDR3 is TGTGCCAGCAGTTACTCGCCACAGGGGACCTATGGCTACACCTTC.

This rearrangement joins TRBV4-2 to TRBJ2-3; the D is unclear. The CDR3 length is 14 residues. V lost 0 bases and J 2 bases, leaving 6 bases between the germline ends. CDR1 LGHNA and CDR2 YNFKEQ come from the germline V gene. CDR3 region: CASSQDLITDTQYF. Written as DNA, the CDR3 is TGTGCCAGCAGCCAAGACTTGATCACAGATACGCAGTATTTT.

The rearrangement uses TRBV6-2 or TRBV6-3 and TRBJ2-1; D is perhaps TRBD1 or TRBD2 (5 bases each). Deletions cut 0 bases from V and 0 bases from J, with 12 bases between. CDR3 length: 17 amino acids. The V gene's germline CDR1 is MNHEY and CDR2 SVGEGT. CDR3 region: CASSYSWDRVSYNEQFF. For the CDR3, the DNA is TGTGCCAGCAGTTACTCTTGGGACCGCGTCTCCTACAATGAGCAGTTCTTC.

This sequence joins TRBV9 and TRBJ2-5; 10 bases are a match to TRBD2. CDR3 size: 18 residues. V lost 3 bases, J lost 4 bases, and 15 bases stayed unmatched. Germline CDR1 and CDR2: SGDLS and YYNGEE. The CDR3 DNA sequence: TGTGCCAGCAGCGAGGGGGCTAGCGGGGGCCTCCGGGGAGAGACCCAGTACTTC. Protein product: CASSEGASGGLRGETQYF.

This clonotype has only a few counts. This chain links TRBV20-1 with TRBJ2-1, with TRBD2 matching 10 bases. This CDR3 comprises 14 residues. The V gene's germline CDR1 is DFQATT and CDR2 SNEGSKA (reference sequence). The ends lost 6 bases at V and 9 bases at J; junction bases unmatched: 11. The CDR3 is CSAKRSGGAGEQFF. CDR3 bases: TGCAGTGCCAAGCGAAGCGGGGGGGCGGGTGAGCAGTTCTTC.

The chain is built from TRBV4-3 and TRBJ1-5; 10 nucleotides match TRBD1. The CDR3 loop spans 14 amino acids. V lost 4 bases, J lost 9 bases, and 6 bases stayed unmatched. CDR1 is LGHNA, CDR2 YSLEER, per germline. The CDR3 DNA sequence: TGCGCCAGCAGCCCGAGACAGGGGGCTTGGCCCCAGCATTTT. Translating it yields CASSPRQGAWPQHF.

This clonotype was found many times. This rearrangement joins TRBV6-6 to TRBJ1-2, with TRBD1 as a possible D gene (6 bases). Trimming took 5 bases from V and 4 from J, leaving 11 bases between them. The CDR3 length is 13 residues. Germline CDR1 and CDR2: MNHNY and SVGAGI (reference sequence). The CDR3 coding sequence is TGTGCCAGCAGTCACCGACAGGCCTATGGCTACACCTTC. It yields the protein CASSHRQAYGYTF.

The chain joins TRBV12-3 or TRBV12-4 to TRBJ2-3; 12 nucleotides agree with TRBD2. The CDR3 contains 15 residues. The trim removed 8 bases at V and 1 base at J, leaving 4 bases unmatched. This chain's CDR3 is CASGRTSGGTDTQYF. DNA for the CDR3: TGTGCCAGCGGTAGGACTAGCGGGGGCACAGATACGCAGTATTTT.

J is TRBJ1-2 and V is TRBV9; 8 positions match TRBD1. From germline, CDR1 is SGDLS and CDR2 YYNGEE. The trim removed 3 bases at V and 9 bases at J, leaving 13 bases unmatched. CDR3 length: 15 residues. This chain's CDR3 is CASSGIRRTGTRYTF. Written as DNA, the CDR3 is TGTGCCAGCAGCGGAATTCGGAGGACAGGGACCCGCTACACCTTC.

This clonotype has ten or more counts. The chain carries TRBV12-3 or TRBV12-4 and TRBJ2-6; no clear D. There are 13 residues in the CDR3. Trimming shortened V by 6 bases and J by 4 bases, and 7 bases separated the two germline ends. CDR3 bases: TGTGCCAGCAGCTTTTCCGGGGCCAACGTCCTGACTTTC. Its protein is CASSFSGANVLTF.